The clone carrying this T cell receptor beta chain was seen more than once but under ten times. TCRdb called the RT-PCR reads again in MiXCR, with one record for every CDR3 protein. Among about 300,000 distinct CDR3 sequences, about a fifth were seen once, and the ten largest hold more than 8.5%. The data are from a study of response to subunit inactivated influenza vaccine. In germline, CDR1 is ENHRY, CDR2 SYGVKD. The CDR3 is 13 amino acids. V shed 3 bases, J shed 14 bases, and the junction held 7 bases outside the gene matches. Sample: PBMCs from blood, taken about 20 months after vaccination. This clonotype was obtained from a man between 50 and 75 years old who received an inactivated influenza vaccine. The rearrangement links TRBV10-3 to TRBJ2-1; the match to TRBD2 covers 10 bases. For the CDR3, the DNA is TGTGCCATCAGTGAATTAAGCGGGGGGGCGAAGTTCTTC. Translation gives CAISELSGGAKFF.